This TCR beta chain came from a study of CD8+ T cells in alopecia areata. Looked up from germline, CDR1 is MNHEY and CDR2 is SVGAGI. This CDR3 is built from 15 residues. The treatment: oral pan-JAK inhibitor, 5-10 mg twice daily. Peripheral blood, together with lesional scalp punch biopsies, was collected from alopecia areata patients. The sequencing template was cDNA reverse transcribed from extracted RNA. Generated by immunoSEQ multiplex PCR, the TCRdb table keeps only in-frame clones and is missing some. The sample lists approximately 7,400 clones, almost 65% occurring once. The source material was skin, sampled at week 4, from a patient treated with tofacitinib. V usage is TRBV6-5 and J usage is TRBJ2-5; possibly TRBD1 for D (6 bases). The J call could be wrong; TRBJ2-7 is a better fit for the DNA end. The sequence derives from a human donor with alopecia areata. CDR3 DNA sequence: TGTGCCAGCAGCTACGACAGGTCCTCACCCTACGAGCAGTACTTC. This encodes CASSYDRSSPYEQYF.